This T cell receptor beta chain appears in the sequencing data of a study of cytomegalovirus exposure and HLA in healthy donors. Overall study: Among the roughly 400 genotyped donors, approximately 80% were placed in the Caucasian-associated ancestry cluster.

Whole-study results and caveats: TCR beta V segments were, for the most part, productive about 87% or about 30% of the time in an earlier analysis. Looking again later, the authors saw that most CMV-associated TCR beta chains seemed HLA-restricted.

Though nominally healthy at sampling, donors likely had unrecorded immune exposures. Concerning this clone itself: Antigen: not known.

The PCR was carried out with 60 Vbeta primers and 13 Jbeta primers. Produced via immunoSEQ multiplex PCR; TCRdb's table is partial and in-frame only. The sample table includes roughly 72,000 clones. The CDR3 consists of 16 residues. V trimming: 0 bases; J trimming: 3 bases; junction bases outside the gene matches: 3. Looked up from germline, CDR1 is MGHRA and CDR2 is YSYEKL. The receptor was derived from a man aged 18 to 30 in good health and CMV-seropositive. Sequencing input: PBMCs. The chain employs TRBV4-1 and TRBJ1-4; 8 positions agree with TRBD1. The CDR3 region has the DNA TGCGCCAGCAGCCAAGACAGGGGGCTTTCTAATGAAAAACTGTTTTTT. Its translation: CASSQDRGLSNEKLFF.